This T cell receptor beta chain was identified in a study of T cell repertoires in cytomegalovirus infection. Study information: The public TCR beta signatures pointed to both CMV infection and matching HLA type.

Comment on this clonotype: Its antigen is not known.

TCRdb fed the reads into MiXCR, producing one record per CDR3 protein. The data show around 260,000 distinct CDR3 sequences, approximately 9.1% seen once. Overall study results and limits: It was HLA-C-restricted CMV-specific TCR beta clonotypes that dominated the response ex vivo. The cumulative frequency of public TCR beta families distinguished individuals who carried CMV together with the relevant HLA.

This CDR3 region has 15 residues. V was trimmed by 0 bases and J by 6 bases, leaving 15 bases between them. CDR1 and CDR2 (germline): LGHNA, YSLEER. The chain combines TRBV4-3 with TRBJ2-7; D possibly corresponds to TRBD2 (5 bases). Sequencing input: PBMCs. This clonotype was obtained from a human donor in good health (CMV status not recorded). Some clones in this sample may be carry-over from other donors' samples. The CDR3 DNA is TGCGCCAGCAGCCAAGAAGGTCCGAGGGCGACCGAGCAGTACTTC. Protein sequence: CASSQEGPRATEQYF.